The 2 T cell receptor beta chains reported below all come from one sample, sequenced in a study of T cell responses to AZD1222 COVID-19 vaccine. Profiled with immunoSEQ multiplex PCR; TCRdb holds only in-frame clones, not every one. The sample lists about 130,000 clones, 88% occurring once. The sample consisted of peripheral blood, taken on day 0 of MenACWY control vaccination. These receptors were taken from an adult in good health.

This sequence joins TRBV9 and TRBJ2-2; D not certain. Trimming shortened V by 3 bases and J by 7 bases, and 13 bases separated the two germline ends. The CDR3 contains 14 residues. Germline assignment: CDR1 SGDLS and CDR2 YYNGEE. The CDR3 nucleotides are TGTGCCAGCAGCGAGTCCCCTGGCGGCGGGGAGCTGTTTTTT. This sequence encodes CASSESPGGGELFF.

In this sample, this clone turned up once. This rearrangement joins TRBV6-5 to TRBJ2-3; D uncertain. Trimming left V 0 bases short and J 1 base short, with 11 bases between. From germline, CDR1 is MNHEY and CDR2 SVGAGI. CDR3 size: 16 residues. CDR3 sequence: CASSYSKAVGTDTQYF. In DNA form, the CDR3 reads TGTGCCAGCAGTTACTCGAAGGCTGTCGGCACAGATACGCAGTATTTT.